What follows describes a single T cell receptor beta chain. Its target is not known. For each subset, genomic DNA was distributed in equal portions over several immunoSEQ plates. Tens of thousands of T cell genomes (roughly 0.2 ug DNA) went into each sorted-subset replicate. Using immunoSEQ multiplex PCR, the repertoire was profiled, and TCRdb retains in-frame clones only, with some absent. The sample comprises about 1.5 million clones, roughly 96% of which are singletons, and 0.95% to 1.5% rests with the top ten. Trimming cost V 1 base and J 2 bases, with 10 bases left between them. Germline CDR1 and CDR2: SGHDT and YYEEEE. The CDR3 is 15 residues long. The sample originates from a study of shared clonotypes between healthy human individuals. The wider study: Two female and a few male donors aged 18 to 49 were enrolled. Findings and caveats of the study: Several donors had 5% to 6% of their naive CD4 clonotypes in common.

The chain is built from TRBV5-6 and TRBJ2-1; D is unresolved. The TCR comes from a man under 40 in good health. The material sequenced was naive CD4+ T cells sorted from blood. Subset: CD45RA+ positively selected. CDR3 nucleotides: TGTGCCAGCAGCTTGATCGAAAGGGCCTACAATGAGCAGTTCTTC. It codes for CASSLIERAYNEQFF.